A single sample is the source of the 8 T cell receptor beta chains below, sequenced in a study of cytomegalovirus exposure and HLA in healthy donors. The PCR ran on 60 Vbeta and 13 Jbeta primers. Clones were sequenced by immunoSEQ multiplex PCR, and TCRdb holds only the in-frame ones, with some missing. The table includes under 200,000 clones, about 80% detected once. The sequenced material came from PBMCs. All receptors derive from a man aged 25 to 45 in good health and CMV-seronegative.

Here the CDR3 reads CASSQAVYGFGQANQPQHF. In nucleotides, the CDR3 is TGCGCCAGCAGCCAAGCCGTCTACGGGTTCGGACAGGCGAATCAGCCCCAGCATTTT. The gene calls are TRBV4-1 and TRBJ1-5; TRBD1 agrees at 7 bases. Germline CDR1 and CDR2: MGHRA and YSYEKL. Trimming took 1 base from V and 4 from J; bases not matched to a gene: 16. This CDR3 is built from 19 residues.

The CDR3 bases are TGCAGCGTTATGACTAGCGGGGTTACCGCCGGGGAGCTGTTTTTT. Its translation is CSVMTSGVTAGELFF. The chain links TRBV29-1 to TRBJ2-2; 11 nucleotides line up with TRBD2. The CDR3 sequence is 15 residues long. V was clipped by 5 bases and J by 6 bases; unmatched bases: 8. The germline V gene encodes CDR1 SQVTM and CDR2 ANQGSEA.

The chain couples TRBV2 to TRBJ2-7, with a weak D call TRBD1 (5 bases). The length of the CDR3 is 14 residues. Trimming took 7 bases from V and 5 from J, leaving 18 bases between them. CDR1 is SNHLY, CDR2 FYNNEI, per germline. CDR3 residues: CASTLGDLVHEQYF. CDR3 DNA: TGTGCCAGCACTCTAGGGGATTTAGTCCACGAGCAGTACTTC.

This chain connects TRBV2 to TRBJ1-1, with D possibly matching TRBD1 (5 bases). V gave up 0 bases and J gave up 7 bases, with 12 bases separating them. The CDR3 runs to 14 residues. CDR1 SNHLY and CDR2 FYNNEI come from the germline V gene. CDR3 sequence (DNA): TGTGCCAGCAGTGAAGCAGGGGCGGCTTGTGAAGCTTTCTTT. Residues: CASSEAGAACEAFF.

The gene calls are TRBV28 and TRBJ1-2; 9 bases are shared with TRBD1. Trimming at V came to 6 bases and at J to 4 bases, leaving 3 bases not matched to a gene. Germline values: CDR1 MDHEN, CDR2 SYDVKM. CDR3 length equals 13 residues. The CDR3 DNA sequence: TGTGCCAGCAGGGGGACAGGGACCTATGGCTACACCTTC. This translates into CASRGTGTYGYTF.

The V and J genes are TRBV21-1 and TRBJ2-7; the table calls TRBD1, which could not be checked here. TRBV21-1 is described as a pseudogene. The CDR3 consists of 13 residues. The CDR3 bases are TGTGCCAGCAGCAAAGGGACAGCCTACGAGCAGTACTTC. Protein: CASSKGTAYEQYF.

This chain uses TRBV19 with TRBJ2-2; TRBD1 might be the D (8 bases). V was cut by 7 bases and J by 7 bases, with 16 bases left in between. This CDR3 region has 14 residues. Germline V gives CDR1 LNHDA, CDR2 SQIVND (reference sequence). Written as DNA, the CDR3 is TGTGCCAGTAAAGGAACAGGGGGGGTCGGGGAGCTGTTTTTT. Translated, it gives CASKGTGGVGELFF.

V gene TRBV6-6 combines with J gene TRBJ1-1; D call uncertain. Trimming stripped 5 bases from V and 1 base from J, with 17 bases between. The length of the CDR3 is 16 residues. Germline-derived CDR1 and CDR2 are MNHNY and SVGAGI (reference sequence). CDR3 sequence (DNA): TGTGCCAGCAGTCCTGCACAACCCAATGGGAACACTGAAGCTTTCTTT. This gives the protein CASSPAQPNGNTEAFF.